The 18 T cell receptor beta chains listed next were all sequenced from one sample in a study of patients and donors after allogeneic stem cell transplantation. TCRdb analysed the RT-PCR reads with MiXCR anew, one entry per CDR3 protein. The sample has approximately 24,000 distinct CDR3 sequences; roughly two fifths are singletons. Sample: blood, either unsorted or a sorted T cell fraction (not recorded which). These receptors were obtained from a human donor who was either an allogeneic HSCT recipient or a stem cell or donor lymphocyte infusion donor (not recorded which). It is not recorded whose cells these are; they may come from a transplant donor.

The CDR3 DNA follows: TGCGCCAGCAGCTTGGCCGACGCGGTCTATGGCTACACCTTC. Translation: CASSLADAVYGYTF. V is TRBV5-1 and J is TRBJ1-2; no definite D call. The CDR3 has 14 residues. Between the trimmed V and J ends, which lost 0 bases and 4 bases, there was a span of 10 bases. Germline V gene lookup returns CDR1 SGHRS and CDR2 YFSETQ. Looking up the rest from reference TRBV5-1 and TRBJ1-2 gives the full variable domain: KAGVTQTPRYLIKTRGQQVTLSCSPISGHRSVSWYQQTPGQGLQFLFEYFSETQRNKGNFPGRFSGRQFSNSRSEMNVSTLELGDSALYLCASSLADAVYGYTFGSGTRLTVV.

This clonotype turned up a few times. The chain couples TRBV28 to TRBJ2-3, with 13 bases matching TRBD2. This CDR3 comprises 17 residues. Germline V CDR1 and CDR2: MDHEN, SYDVKM. J gave up 1 base and V 4 bases, and 5 bases lay outside the gene matches. CDR3 nucleotides: TGTGCCAGCAGTTCACCCGGACTAGCGGGAGGCACAGATACGCAGTATTTT. Translation gives CASSSPGLAGGTDTQYF. Together with reference TRBV28 and TRBJ2-3, the CDR3 gives the full variable domain: DVKVTQSSRYLVKRTGEKVFLECVQDMDHENMFWYRQDPGLGLRLIYFSYDVKMKEKGDIPEGYSVSREKKERFSLILESASTNQTSMYLCASSSPGLAGGTDTQYFGPGTRLTVL.

CDR3 region: CASSVGDERAEAFF. The CDR3 coding sequence is TGTGCCAGCAGCGTAGGGGACGAGCGCGCTGAAGCTTTCTTT. The chain uses TRBV9 and TRBJ1-1, with a weak D call TRBD1 (5 bases). The germline V and J ends were trimmed by 0 bases and 6 bases, with 12 bases remaining between them. Germline loops: CDR1 SGDLS, CDR2 YYNGEE. CDR3 size: 14 residues.

The chain recombines TRBV5-1 with TRBJ1-6, with no clear D. Germline loops: CDR1 SGHRS, CDR2 YFSETQ. The CDR3 has 14 residues. Trimming took 0 bases from V and 4 from J, leaving 5 bases between them. The CDR3 protein is CASSLVPYNSPLHF. In nucleotides, the CDR3 is TGCGCCAGCAGCTTGGTTCCGTATAATTCACCCCTCCACTTT.

This clonotype has at least ten counts. The chain has TRBV7-9 and TRBJ2-7, with TRBD1 matching 7 bases. The CDR3 is 14 residues long. Germline V gives CDR1 SEHNR, CDR2 FQNEAQ (reference sequence). J gave up 2 bases and V 5 bases, and 6 bases lay outside the gene matches. CDR3 nucleotides: TGTGCCAGCAGCCACCGGGACAGACCCTACGAGCAGTACTTC. Translating gives CASSHRDRPYEQYF.

This clonotype was observed a handful of times. This sequence joins TRBV5-1 and TRBJ1-5, with D perhaps matching TRBD1 (5 bases). The CDR3 covers 16 residues. The V gene's germline CDR1 is SGHRS and CDR2 YFSETQ. With 4 bases removed from V and 1 base from J, the gap between germline ends came to 15 bases. DNA of the CDR3: TGCGCCAGCAGCCCGGGTTGGGCAGGGAGCAATCAGCCCCAGCATTTT. It encodes CASSPGWAGSNQPQHF.

The chain employs TRBV6-5 and TRBJ2-3; D perhaps matches TRBD1 (6 bases). V was pared by 0 bases and J by 6 bases, with 22 bases between. The CDR3 is 18 amino acids. The germline V gene has CDR1 MNHEY and CDR2 SVGAGI. The CDR3 DNA reads TGTGCCAGCAGTTACTCGAGGACAGTCCTCTACGGCGCGGATACGCAGTATTTT. Protein sequence: CASSYSRTVLYGADTQYF.

The chain employs TRBV7-3 and TRBJ2-3, with D unresolved. From germline, CDR1 is SGHTA and CDR2 FQGTGA. The CDR3 loop spans 16 amino acids. With 0 bases removed from V and 0 bases from J, the gap between germline ends came to 10 bases. CDR3 sequence reads: CASSLTAVPSTDTQYF. The DNA of the CDR3 is TGTGCCAGCAGCTTAACGGCAGTTCCGAGCACAGATACGCAGTATTTT.

This rearrangement joins TRBV2 to TRBJ1-5; D ambiguous. Trimming took off 4 bases at V and 4 bases at J, with 8 bases between the two ends. The CDR3 spans 13 residues. Germline assignment: CDR1 SNHLY and CDR2 FYNNEI. The CDR3 sequence is CASSAGLNQPQHF. The CDR3, as DNA: TGTGCCAGCAGTGCGGGCTTAAATCAGCCCCAGCATTTT.

This clonotype was observed once. The chain joins TRBV5-1 to TRBJ1-2; D ambiguous. The ends were cut back, 0 bases at V and 4 bases at J, with 13 bases in the middle. This CDR3 has 15 residues. The germline V gene has CDR1 SGHRS and CDR2 YFSETQ. CDR3 protein: CASSLAGSSSYGYTF. The CDR3 DNA follows: TGCGCCAGCAGCTTGGCAGGAAGCTCTAGCTATGGCTACACCTTC.

This clonotype has only one observation. The chain carries TRBV4-2 and TRBJ2-1; 12 bases fit TRBD1. This CDR3 spans 19 amino acids. Germline trimming cut 4 bases from V and 7 bases from J; bases unmatched to any gene: 17. Germline V gene data show CDR1 as LGHNA and CDR2 as YNFKEQ. The CDR3: CASSPIMAGTGGAWNEQFF. CDR3 nucleotides: TGTGCCAGCAGCCCCATCATGGCCGGGACAGGGGGCGCTTGGAATGAGCAGTTCTTC.

The CDR3 here is CASSFTGDAYEQYF. The CDR3 nucleotides read TGTGCCAGCAGTTTCACAGGGGATGCCTACGAGCAGTACTTC. This chain joins TRBV6-5 and TRBJ2-7; 7 bases line up with TRBD1. CDR1 MNHEY and CDR2 SVGAGI come from the germline V gene. The CDR3 totals 14 residues. Trimming cost V 4 bases and J 2 bases; bases outside gene matches: 5.

This clonotype appeared a few times. The rearrangement joins TRBV5-1 to TRBJ2-7, with TRBD1 matching over 7 bases. The CDR3 has 14 amino acids. Germline CDR1 is SGHRS and CDR2 is YFSETQ. With 2 bases clipped from V and 4 bases from J, the junction kept 6 bases outside the gene matches. CDR3 coding DNA: TGCGCCAGCAGCTTTGGACAGGTTGTATACGAGCAGTACTTC. Translating it yields CASSFGQVVYEQYF.

The rearrangement uses TRBV28 and TRBJ1-4; D possibly corresponds to TRBD1 (5 bases). CDR1 is MDHEN, CDR2 SYDVKM, per germline. There are 15 residues in the CDR3. Trimming stripped 8 bases from V and 4 bases from J, with 17 bases between. CDR3 in DNA: TGTGCCAGCGGCGTTGCGGGGCAGGTTAATGAAAAACTGTTTTTT. This encodes CASGVAGQVNEKLFF.

V and J are TRBV5-1 and TRBJ2-3, with D perhaps assigned TRBD1 or TRBD2 (5 bases each). The V gene lost 2 bases and the J gene lost 5 bases, with 15 bases spanning the gap. This CDR3 is built from 15 residues. CDR1 and CDR2 from the germline V gene are SGHRS and YFSETQ. CDR3 region: CASSFAVGTQDTQYF. CDR3 nucleotides: TGCGCCAGCAGCTTCGCGGTCGGGACCCAAGATACGCAGTATTTT.

Points on this clonotype: A read error may produce the germline difference seen at one junction end. V and J are TRBV7-8 and TRBJ1-2; D unresolved. This CDR3 is 13 amino acids long. Looked up from germline, CDR1 is SGHVS and CDR2 is FQNEAQ. The CDR3 DNA is TGTGCCTGCAGCTTAGGGCGAGTCTATGGCTACACCTTC. This gives the protein CACSLGRVYGYTF.

The CDR3 sequence is CASSSGTAINQPQHF. The CDR3 DNA reads TGTGCCAGCAGCTCAGGGACAGCGATCAATCAGCCCCAGCATTTT. The chain employs TRBV7-2 and TRBJ1-5; the match to TRBD1 covers 7 bases. The CDR3 totals 15 residues. The V gene's germline CDR1 is SGHTA and CDR2 FQGNSA. J lost 3 bases, V lost 4 bases, and 6 bases had no gene match.

For this clonotype: This CDR3 is missing its conserved last phenylalanine or tryptophan, likely due to a read error. J is TRBJ1-1 and V is TRBV5-1; the match to TRBD1 covers 7 bases. The germline V gene has CDR1 SGHRS and CDR2 YFSETQ. V lost 2 bases, J lost 2 bases, and 12 bases stayed unmatched. There are 17 residues in the CDR3. For the CDR3, the DNA is TGCGCCAGCAGCTTTTACTCAGGGGGGTCCATCAACACTGAAGCTTTCATT. Translation gives CASSFYSGGSINTEAFI.